This TCR beta chain stems from a study of blood T cell repertoires in COVID-19. Overall study context: Whether acute or convalescent, the COVID-19 samples came from the United States, Italy and Spain. The cDNA or gDNA used as material had been derived from T cells, B-cell-depleted T cells, or PBMCs.

How the authors handled the data: Quantification of nucleated cells was approximated via reference gene primer amplification. Using immunoSEQ multiplex PCR, the repertoire was profiled, and TCRdb retains in-frame clones only, with some absent. V and J calls and clone size follow that table, whereas D and trimming were derived from the DNA. The sample shows over 350,000 clones, roughly 90% of them seen only once. The CDR3 runs 15 residues. The germline V gene has CDR1 MGHRA and CDR2 YSYEKL. V was cut by 3 bases and J by 10 bases, with 21 bases left in between. This TCR was recovered from a woman aged 25 to 45 with active or convalescent COVID-19. The source material was peripheral blood. The chain combines TRBV4-1 with TRBJ1-1, with D perhaps matching TRBD1 (6 bases). In DNA, the CDR3 is TGCGCCAGCAGCCAGGGCCTGCAGGGAGCACAGGGAGCTTTCTTT. It specifies CASSQGLQGAQGAFF.